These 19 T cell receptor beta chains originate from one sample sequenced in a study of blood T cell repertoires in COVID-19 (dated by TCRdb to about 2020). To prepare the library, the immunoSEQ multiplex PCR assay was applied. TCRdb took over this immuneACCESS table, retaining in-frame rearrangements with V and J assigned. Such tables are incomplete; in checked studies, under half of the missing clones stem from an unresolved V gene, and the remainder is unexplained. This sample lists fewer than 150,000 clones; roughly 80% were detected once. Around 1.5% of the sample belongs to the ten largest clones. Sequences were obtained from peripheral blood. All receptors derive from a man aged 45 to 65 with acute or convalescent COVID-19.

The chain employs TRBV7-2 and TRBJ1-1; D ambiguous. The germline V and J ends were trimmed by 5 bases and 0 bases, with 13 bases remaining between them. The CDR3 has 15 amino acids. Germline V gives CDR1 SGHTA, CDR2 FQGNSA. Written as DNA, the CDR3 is TGTGCCAGCAGCCCCCGGGATTTCATGAACACTGAAGCTTTCTTT. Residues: CASSPRDFMNTEAFF.

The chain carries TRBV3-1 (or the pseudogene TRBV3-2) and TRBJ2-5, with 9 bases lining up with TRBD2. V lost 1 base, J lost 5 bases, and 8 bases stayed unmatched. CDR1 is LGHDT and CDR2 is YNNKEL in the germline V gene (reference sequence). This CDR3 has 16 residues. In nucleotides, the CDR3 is TGTGCCAGCAGCCAAGGTCTGGCGGGGGGGCGGGAGACCCAGTACTTC. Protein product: CASSQGLAGGRETQYF.

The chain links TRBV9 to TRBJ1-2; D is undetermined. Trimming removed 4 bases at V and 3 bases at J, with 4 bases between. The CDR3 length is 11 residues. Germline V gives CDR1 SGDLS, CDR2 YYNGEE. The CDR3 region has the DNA TGTGCCAGCAGCACGGACTATGGCTACACCTTC. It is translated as CASSTDYGYTF.

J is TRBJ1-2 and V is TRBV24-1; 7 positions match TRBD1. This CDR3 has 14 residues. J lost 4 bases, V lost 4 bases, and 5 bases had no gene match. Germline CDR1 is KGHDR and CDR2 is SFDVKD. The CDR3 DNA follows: TGTGCCACCAGTGACGGGGACAGAGCCTATGGCTACACCTTC. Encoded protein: CATSDGDRAYGYTF.

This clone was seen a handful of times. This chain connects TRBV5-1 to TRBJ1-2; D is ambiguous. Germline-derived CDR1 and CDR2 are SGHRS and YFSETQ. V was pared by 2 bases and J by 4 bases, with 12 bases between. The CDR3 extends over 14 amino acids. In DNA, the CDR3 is TGCGCCAGCAGCTTTCTAGTGGGTGTCTATGGCTACACCTTC. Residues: CASSFLVGVYGYTF. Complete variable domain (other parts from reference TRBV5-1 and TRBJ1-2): KAGVTQTPRYLIKTRGQQVTLSCSPISGHRSVSWYQQTPGQGLQFLFEYFSETQRNKGNFPGRFSGRQFSNSRSEMNVSTLELGDSALYLCASSFLVGVYGYTFGSGTRLTVV.

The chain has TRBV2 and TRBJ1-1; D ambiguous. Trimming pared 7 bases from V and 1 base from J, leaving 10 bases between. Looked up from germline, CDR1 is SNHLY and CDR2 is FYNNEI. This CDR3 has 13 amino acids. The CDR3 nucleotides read TGTGCCAGCACCGGGAAAAGGAACACTGAAGCTTTCTTT. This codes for CASTGKRNTEAFF.

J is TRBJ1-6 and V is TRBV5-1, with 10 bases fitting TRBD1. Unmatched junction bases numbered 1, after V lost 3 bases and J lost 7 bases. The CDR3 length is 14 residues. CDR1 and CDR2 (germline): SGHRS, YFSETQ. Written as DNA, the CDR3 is TGCGCCAGCAGCTGGGGACAGGGGAATTCACCCCTCCACTTT. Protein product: CASSWGQGNSPLHF.

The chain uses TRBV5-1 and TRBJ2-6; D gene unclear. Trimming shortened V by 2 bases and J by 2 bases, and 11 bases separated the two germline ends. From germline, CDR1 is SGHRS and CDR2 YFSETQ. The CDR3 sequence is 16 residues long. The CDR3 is CASSLDGEAGANVLTF. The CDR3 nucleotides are TGCGCCAGCAGCTTAGACGGAGAGGCTGGGGCCAACGTCCTGACTTTC.

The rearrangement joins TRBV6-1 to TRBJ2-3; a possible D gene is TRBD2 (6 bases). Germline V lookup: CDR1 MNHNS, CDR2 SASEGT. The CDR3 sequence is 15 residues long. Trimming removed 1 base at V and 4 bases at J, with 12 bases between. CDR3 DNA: TGTGCCAGCAGTGAAGGGTCTAGCGCGGCAGATACGCAGTATTTT. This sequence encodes CASSEGSSAADTQYF.

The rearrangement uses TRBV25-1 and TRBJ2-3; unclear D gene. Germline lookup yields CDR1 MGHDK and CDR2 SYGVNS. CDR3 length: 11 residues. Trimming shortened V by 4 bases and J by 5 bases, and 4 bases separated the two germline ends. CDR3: CASSVVDTQYF. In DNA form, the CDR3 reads TGTGCCAGCAGTGTAGTAGATACGCAGTATTTT.

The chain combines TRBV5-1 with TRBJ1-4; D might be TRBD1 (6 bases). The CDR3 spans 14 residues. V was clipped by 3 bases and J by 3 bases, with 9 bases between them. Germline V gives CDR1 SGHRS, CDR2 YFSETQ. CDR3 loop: CASSSGQSNEKLFF. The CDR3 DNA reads TGCGCCAGCAGCTCTGGACAGTCTAATGAAAAACTGTTTTTT.

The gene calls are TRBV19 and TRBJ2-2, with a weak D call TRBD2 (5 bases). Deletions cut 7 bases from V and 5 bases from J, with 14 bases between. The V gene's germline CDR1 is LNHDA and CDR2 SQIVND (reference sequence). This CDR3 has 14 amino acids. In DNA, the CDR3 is TGTGCCAGTACCGCGGGTCGGGTTACCGGGGAGCTGTTTTTT. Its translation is CASTAGRVTGELFF. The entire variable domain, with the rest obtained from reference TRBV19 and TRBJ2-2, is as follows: DGGITQSPKYLFRKEGQNVTLSCEQNLNHDAMYWYRQDPGQGLRLIYYSQIVNDFQKGDIAEGYSVSREKKESFPLTVTSAQKNPTAFYLCASTAGRVTGELFFGEGSRLTVL.

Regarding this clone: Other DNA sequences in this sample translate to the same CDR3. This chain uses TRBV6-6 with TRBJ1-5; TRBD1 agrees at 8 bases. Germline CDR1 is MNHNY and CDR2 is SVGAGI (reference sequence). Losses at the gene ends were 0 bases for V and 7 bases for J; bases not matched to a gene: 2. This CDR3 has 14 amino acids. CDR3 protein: CASSYSDRGQPQHF. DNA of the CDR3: TGTGCCAGCAGTTACTCCGACAGGGGCCAGCCCCAGCATTTT.

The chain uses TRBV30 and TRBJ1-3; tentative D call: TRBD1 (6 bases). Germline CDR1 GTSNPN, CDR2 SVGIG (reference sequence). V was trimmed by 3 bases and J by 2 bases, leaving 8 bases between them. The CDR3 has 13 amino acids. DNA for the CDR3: TGTGCCTGGAGGGGGGGGCCTGGAAACACCATATATTTT. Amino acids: CAWRGGPGNTIYF.

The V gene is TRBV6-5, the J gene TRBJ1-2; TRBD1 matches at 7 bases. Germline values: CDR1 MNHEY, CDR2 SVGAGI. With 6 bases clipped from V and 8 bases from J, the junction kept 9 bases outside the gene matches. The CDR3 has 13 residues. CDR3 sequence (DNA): TGTGCCAGCAGCCGCGACAGGGCTGGCGGCTACACCTTC. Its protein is CASSRDRAGGYTF.

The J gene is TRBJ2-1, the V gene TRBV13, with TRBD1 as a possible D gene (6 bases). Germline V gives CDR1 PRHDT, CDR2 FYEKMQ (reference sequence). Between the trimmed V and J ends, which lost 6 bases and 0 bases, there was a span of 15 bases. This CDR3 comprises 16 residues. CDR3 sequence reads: CASSFASTGSYNEQFF. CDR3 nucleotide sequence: TGTGCCAGCAGTTTTGCCTCGACAGGCTCCTACAATGAGCAGTTCTTC.

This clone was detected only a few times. CDR3 coding DNA: TGTGCCAGCAGGACAGGTTATGAAAAACTGTTTTTT. It specifies CASRTGYEKLFF. The chain joins TRBV28 to TRBJ1-4; D might be TRBD1 (6 bases). The V end lost 6 bases, the J end lost 6 bases, and 8 bases lay between the germline ends. Germline V gives CDR1 MDHEN, CDR2 SYDVKM. CDR3 length: 12 residues.

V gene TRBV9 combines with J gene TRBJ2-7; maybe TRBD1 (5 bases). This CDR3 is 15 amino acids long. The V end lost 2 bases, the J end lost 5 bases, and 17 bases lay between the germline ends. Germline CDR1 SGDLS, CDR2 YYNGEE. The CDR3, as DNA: TGTGCCAGCAGCGTGGGGCCTCGGACGAACCACGAGCAGTACTTC. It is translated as CASSVGPRTNHEQYF.

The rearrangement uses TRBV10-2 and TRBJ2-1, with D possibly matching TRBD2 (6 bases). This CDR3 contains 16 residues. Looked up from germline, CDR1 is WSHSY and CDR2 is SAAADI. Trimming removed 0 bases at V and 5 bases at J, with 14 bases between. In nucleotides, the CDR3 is TGCGCCAGCAGTGAGTCGTCTAGCGTCCTCAACAATGAGCAGTTCTTC. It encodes CASSESSSVLNNEQFF.